What follows are 18 T cell receptor beta chains derived from one specimen sequenced in a study of T-cell reconstitution after alpha-beta-depleted transplantation in children. A library of TCRbeta sequences, prepared with unique molecular identifiers, was generated. TCRdb ran MiXCR on the PCR reads and lists one entry per CDR3 protein. This sample has approximately 97,000 distinct CDR3 sequences; 4.5% to 7.5% occur once, and the top ten carry roughly 5.5%. The sequencing used PBMCs, mostly from graft donor cells, collected 60 days after TCRalphabeta/CD19-depleted stem cell transplant. These receptors were obtained from a female patient aged 2-10 years who had a stem cell transplant for Fanconi anemia, so the T cells may come from the graft donor.

This clonotype came up many times. V gene TRBV12-5 combines with J gene TRBJ2-3; 9 bases map to TRBD2. The V segment lost 5 bases and the J segment 2 bases; nucleotides outside the gene matches: 5. Germline CDR1 is LGHNT and CDR2 is FRNRAP. The CDR3 runs to 15 residues. This chain's CDR3 is CASGASGGITDTQYF. Written as DNA, the CDR3 is TGTGCTAGTGGTGCGAGCGGGGGGATCACAGATACGCAGTATTTT.

There are many counts of this clonotype. This chain uses TRBV30 with TRBJ2-7; 11 bases are shared with TRBD1. The CDR3 length is 14 residues. Germline trimming cut 6 bases from V and 6 bases from J; bases unmatched to any gene: 10. The V gene's germline CDR1 is GTSNPN and CDR2 SVGIG (reference sequence). CDR3 in DNA: TGTGCCTGCGTCAATCCGGGACAGGGGGGCGAGCAGTACTTC. Its translation: CACVNPGQGGEQYF. Together with reference TRBV30 and TRBJ2-7, the CDR3 gives the full variable domain: SQTIHQWPATLVQPVGSPLSLECTVEGTSNPNLYWYRQAAGRGLQLLFYSVGIGQISSEVPQNLSASRPQDRQFILSSKKLLLSDSGFYLCACVNPGQGGEQYFGPGTRLTVT.

This clonotype was recorded many times. The V gene is TRBV5-5, the J gene TRBJ2-1; TRBD1 might be the D (5 bases). V was clipped by 4 bases and J by 3 bases, with 14 bases between them. The length of the CDR3 is 15 residues. Germline V gene lookup returns CDR1 SGHKS and CDR2 YYEKEE (reference sequence). The CDR3 DNA reads TGTGCCAGCAGCCCCGGACAAGGACACTACAATGAGCAGTTCTTC. It yields the protein CASSPGQGHYNEQFF. Variable domain in full (rest from reference TRBV5-5 and TRBJ2-1): DAGVTQSPTHLIKTRGQQVTLRCSPISGHKSVSWYQQVLGQGPQFIFQYYEKEERGRGNFPDRFSARQFPNYSSELNVNALLLGDSALYLCASSPGQGHYNEQFFGPGTRLTVL.

This clonotype was observed at least ten times. This chain uses TRBV7-2 with TRBJ2-5; maybe TRBD2 (6 bases). V dropped 5 bases and J dropped 4 bases, with 17 bases sitting between them. Germline V gives CDR1 SGHTA, CDR2 FQGNSA. The CDR3 sequence is 15 residues long. The CDR3 region has the DNA TGTGCCAGCAGCCCCCGGAGGGATGATCGAGAGACCCAGTACTTC. Amino acid sequence: CASSPRRDDRETQYF. The full variable domain, completed using reference TRBV7-2 and TRBJ2-5, is GAGVSQSPSNKVTEKGKDVELRCDPISGHTALYWYRQSLGQGLEFLIYFQGNSAPDKSGLPSDRFSAERTGGSVSTLTIQRTQQEDSAVYLCASSPRRDDRETQYFGPGTRLLVL.

This clonotype showed up many times. The chain joins TRBV14 to TRBJ1-1, with D hard to call. V was clipped by 3 bases and J by 3 bases, with 14 bases between them. The length of the CDR3 is 15 residues. Germline values: CDR1 SGHDN, CDR2 FVKESK. CDR3 sequence (DNA): TGTGCCAGCAGCCATGGGTGGCGAGACTACACTGAAGCTTTCTTT. This translates into CASSHGWRDYTEAFF.

There are many counts of this clonotype. In nucleotides, the CDR3 is TGTGCCAGCAGTTTGACAGGGGGTAATTCACCCCTCCACTTT. Encoded protein: CASSLTGGNSPLHF. The chain uses TRBV12-3 or TRBV12-4 and TRBJ1-6; TRBD1 matches at 9 bases. This CDR3 has 14 amino acids. The J segment lost 6 bases and the V segment lost 3 bases, leaving 0 bases of the junction unmatched.

This clonotype has just a few counts. This chain links TRBV6-1 with TRBJ2-7, with D perhaps TRBD2 (5 bases). The CDR3 is 12 amino acids. V was clipped by 2 bases and J by 11 bases, with 13 bases between them. Germline CDR1 is MNHNS and CDR2 is SASEGT. The CDR3 DNA reads as TGTGCCAGCAGTGAACTGTCCACTAGTGAGTACTTC. Translated, it gives CASSELSTSEYF.

This clonotype was seen at least ten times. The CDR3 reads CASSLVGGRTGELFF. CDR3 DNA sequence: TGTGCCAGCAGCTTAGTTGGGGGCCGGACCGGGGAGCTGTTTTTT. This chain connects TRBV11-2 to TRBJ2-2, with D possibly TRBD1 on 6 matching bases. Trimming left V 1 base short and J 5 bases short, with 11 bases between. The CDR3 has 15 residues. Germline CDR1 reads SGHAT; CDR2 reads FQNNGV. The full variable domain, rest sourced from reference TRBV11-2 and TRBJ2-2, is EAGVAQSPRYKIIEKRQSVAFWCNPISGHATLYWYQQILGQGPKLLIQFQNNGVVDDSQLPKDRFSAERLKGVDSTLKIQPAKLEDSAVYLCASSLVGGRTGELFFGEGSRLTVL.

CDR3 bases: TGTGCCAGCTCACCACAGGGCACTGAAGCTTTCTTT. Translating gives CASSPQGTEAFF. The V and J genes are TRBV18 and TRBJ1-1; D gene unclear. Looked up from germline, CDR1 is KGHSH and CDR2 is LQKENI. Trimming pared 1 base from V and 4 bases from J, leaving 4 bases between. This CDR3 has 12 amino acids.

The chain uses TRBV7-9 and TRBJ2-7; tentative D call: TRBD2 (5 bases). The CDR3 loop spans 15 amino acids. The germline CDR1 and CDR2 sequences are SEHNR and FQNEAQ (reference sequence). V was pared by 1 base and J by 0 bases, with 10 bases between. CDR3 sequence: CASSLGRISSYEQYF. CDR3 bases: TGTGCCAGCAGCTTAGGGAGGATTAGCTCCTACGAGCAGTACTTC.

In its sample, this clonotype was seen many times. The chain couples TRBV12-3 or TRBV12-4 to TRBJ2-7, with 10 bases fitting TRBD1. This CDR3 region has 14 residues. Trimming at V came to 5 bases and at J to 1 base, leaving 2 bases not matched to a gene. CDR3 sequence reads: CASSPGQGSYEQYF. The CDR3 region has the DNA TGTGCCAGCAGTCCGGGACAGGGGTCCTACGAGCAGTACTTC.

This clonotype was found many times. The J gene is TRBJ2-3, the V gene TRBV4-2; D gene ambiguous. CDR1 and CDR2 (germline): LGHNA, YNFKEQ. The CDR3 totals 14 residues. The ends were cut back, 0 bases at V and 2 bases at J, with 6 bases in the middle. The CDR3 nucleotides read TGTGCCAGCAGCCAAGATACAGCCACAGATACGCAGTATTTT. Translated, it gives CASSQDTATDTQYF.

This clonotype was picked up a small number of times. The genes are TRBV11-2 and TRBJ2-5; TRBD1 matches 8 bases. The CDR3 spans 16 residues. V gave up 1 base and J gave up 3 bases; unmatched junction bases: 7. CDR1 is SGHAT and CDR2 is FQNNGV in the germline V gene. The CDR3 nucleotides read TGTGCCAGCAGCTTAGGCGGTGCAGGGGGCGAAGAGACCCAGTACTTC. It codes for CASSLGGAGGEETQYF.

This clonotype showed up many times. The rearrangement uses TRBV3-1 and TRBJ1-1; weak D call: TRBD1 (6 bases). Germline CDR1 LGHDT, CDR2 YNNKEL (reference sequence). The CDR3 loop spans 15 amino acids. The germline V and J ends were trimmed by 2 bases and 6 bases, with 16 bases remaining between them. The CDR3 region is CASSQTQGGAAEAFF. For the CDR3, the DNA is TGTGCCAGCAGCCAAACTCAAGGGGGGGCAGCTGAAGCTTTCTTT.

This clonotype was observed a few times. J is TRBJ2-5 and V is TRBV7-3, with D possibly being TRBD1 (5 bases). Germline CDR1 reads SGHTA; CDR2 reads FQGTGA. This CDR3 spans 14 amino acids. The ends were cut back, 1 base at V and 5 bases at J, with 11 bases in the middle. The CDR3 bases are TGTGCCAGCAGCTTAAGCAGGGATGGGGAGACCCAGTACTTC. This translates into CASSLSRDGETQYF.

In this sample, this clonotype turned up many times. The V call is TRBV7-2, the J call TRBJ2-7; 14 nucleotides agree with TRBD2. The CDR3 sequence is 16 residues long. Per the germline V gene, CDR1 is SGHTA and CDR2 is FQGNSA. The V and J ends lost 7 bases and 6 bases, in that order; junction bases with no gene match: 11. This CDR3 reads CASKRLGGLAGVEQYF. CDR3 coding DNA: TGTGCCAGCAAGAGACTGGGGGGACTAGCGGGGGTCGAGCAGTACTTC.

The chain uses TRBV20-1 and TRBJ2-1; a weak D match, TRBD2 (5 bases). The CDR3 is 13 residues long. The germline V gene has CDR1 DFQATT and CDR2 SNEGSKA (reference sequence). V lost 5 bases to trimming and J lost 9 bases, with 17 bases between them. This CDR3 reads CSAPTKGLVEQFF. The CDR3 coding sequence is TGCAGTGCTCCGACTAAGGGTCTAGTTGAGCAGTTCTTC.

The chain combines TRBV7-3 with TRBJ2-1; TRBD2 matches at 14 bases. The CDR3 sequence is 15 residues long. Germline V gives CDR1 SGHTA, CDR2 FQGTGA. The J segment lost 8 bases and the V segment lost 5 bases, leaving 5 bases of the junction unmatched. The CDR3 loop is CASSPGTSGRYEQFF. CDR3 in DNA: TGTGCCAGCAGCCCCGGGACTAGCGGGAGATATGAGCAGTTCTTC. Filled out from reference TRBV7-3 and TRBJ2-1, the complete variable domain reads GAGVSQTPSNKVTEKGKYVELRCDPISGHTALYWYRQSLGQGPEFLIYFQGTGAADDSGLPNDRFFAVRPEGSVSTLKIQRTERGDSAVYLCASSPGTSGRYEQFFGPGTRLTVL.